This is a list of T cell receptor beta chains from one sample in a study of cytomegalovirus exposure and HLA in healthy donors. Here immunoSEQ multiplex PCR was the method, and the copy in TCRdb shows in-frame clones only, minus some. In the table there are over 200,000 clones, roughly 88% of which are singletons. The sequencing sample was made of PBMCs. Receptors were obtained from a woman between 18 and 29 years old in good health and CMV-seronegative. The CDR3 runs from the conserved cysteine through the conserved F or W. The D gene is left open where the match is weak. Clone size is not always given. Where it is, it says once, few, many or a class for expanded clones.

-,-,TRBV11-2,TRBJ2-2,CASSLDFRASTGELFF,TGTGCCAGCAGCTTAGATTTCAGGGCAAGTACCGGGGAGCTGTTTTTT
-,TRBD2,TRBV9,TRBJ2-7,CASSVAASGSSYEQYF,TGTGCCAGCAGCGTAGCTGCTAGCGGGAGCTCCTACGAGCAGTACTTC
few,TRBD1,TRBV18,TRBJ1-2,CASSPRAGQSNGYTF,TGTGCCAGCTCACCACGGGCGGGACAGTCCAATGGCTACACCTTC
-,-,TRBV6-1,TRBJ1-5,CASRAGASNQPQHF,TGTGCCAGCAGAGCAGGGGCGAGCAATCAGCCCCAGCATTTT
-,TRBD1,TRBV28,TRBJ2-7,CASSAPGQGAEQYF,TGTGCCAGCAGCGCCCCGGGACAGGGAGCCGAGCAGTACTTC
once,-,TRBV11-2,TRBJ1-2,CASSLSPTGLMRGYTF,TGTGCCAGCAGCCTCTCACCGACAGGATTGATGAGGGGCTACACCTTC
-,TRBD1,TRBV28,TRBJ1-2,CASSMDRGSGYTF,TGTGCCAGCAGCATGGACAGGGGAAGTGGCTACACCTTC
-,TRBD1,TRBV10-3,TRBJ2-6,CAISGDRGPSGANVLTF,TGTGCCATCAGTGGAGACAGGGGCCCATCTGGGGCCAACGTCCTGACTTTC
-,TRBD2,TRBV25-1,TRBJ2-7,CASAPLLAREQYF,TGTGCCAGCGCCCCCCTACTAGCGCGCGAGCAGTACTTC
once,-,TRBV21-1,TRBJ2-7,CASSKGDGRANEQYF,TGTGCCAGCAGCAAAGGGGACGGGAGGGCCAACGAGCAGTACTTC
-,TRBD2,TRBV7-8,TRBJ2-5,CASRKRERGETQYF,TGTGCCAGCAGAAAGCGGGAGCGAGGAGAGACCCAGTACTTC
-,-,TRBV28,TRBJ1-2,CASSETTGIYYGYTF,TGTGCCAGCAGTGAAACCACAGGGATCTACTATGGCTACACCTTC
-,TRBD2,TRBV2,TRBJ2-1,CASSVLAGGSYNEQFF,TGTGCCAGCAGTGTGTTAGCGGGAGGCTCCTACAATGAGCAGTTCTTC
-,-,TRBV7-3,TRBJ2-7,CASSSQCSGNSYEQYF,TGTGCCAGCAGCTCCCAGTGTAGCGGCAACTCCTACGAGCAGTACTTC
-,-,TRBV6-6,TRBJ1-5,CASSYEGGSNQPQHF,TGTGCCAGCAGTTACGAGGGGGGGAGCAATCAGCCCCAGCATTTT
-,-,TRBV7-9,TRBJ2-1,CASSSPFGDEQFF,TGTGCCAGCAGCTCACCCTTCGGGGATGAGCAGTTCTTC
-,TRBD1,TRBV29-1,TRBJ1-3,CSVEDLSGGGSGNTIYF,TGCAGCGTTGAAGATCTTTCAGGGGGTGGCTCTGGAAACACCATATATTTT
-,-,TRBV28,TRBJ1-5,CASSPRGLGNQPQHF,TGTGCCAGCAGTCCCAGAGGGTTGGGAAATCAGCCCCAGCATTTT
-,-,TRBV28,TRBJ1-5,CASSIEAVYSNQPQHF,TGTGCCAGCAGTATCGAAGCCGTATATAGCAATCAGCCCCAGCATTTT
-,-,TRBV7-2,TRBJ2-6,CASSLVIGAGANVLTF,TGTGCCAGCAGCTTAGTTATCGGAGCTGGGGCCAACGTCCTGACTTTC
-,TRBD1,TRBV11-3,TRBJ2-2,CASSYGTGWSTGELFF,TGTGCCAGCAGCTACGGGACAGGGTGGAGTACCGGGGAGCTGTTTTTT
-,TRBD1,TRBV27,TRBJ2-7,CASSPWTGGDHEQYF,TGTGCCAGCAGTCCCTGGACAGGGGGTGATCACGAGCAGTACTTC
medium-sized,TRBD2,TRBV19,TRBJ2-1,CASNLLAGAHNEQFF,TGTGCCAGTAACTTACTAGCGGGAGCCCACAATGAGCAGTTCTTC
few,-,TRBV18,TRBJ1-1,CASSHRQAGVNTEAFF,TGTGCCAGCTCCCATAGACAGGCTGGCGTGAACACTGAAGCTTTCTTT
-,TRBD2,TRBV4-1,TRBJ2-1,CASSRTSGRYNEQFF,TGCGCCAGCAGCCGGACTAGCGGGAGATATAATGAGCAGTTCTTC
once,-,TRBV4-1,TRBJ2-7,CASSQERTDYEQYF,TGCGCCAGCAGCCAAGAGCGGACAGACTACGAGCAGTACTTC
-,TRBD2,TRBV5-6,TRBJ2-7,CASSLAGLALNYEQYF,TGTGCCAGCAGCTTGGCGGGACTAGCACTGAATTACGAGCAGTACTTC
-,TRBD1,TRBV25-1,TRBJ1-3,CASSVSGTGTGNTIYF,TGTGCCAGCAGTGTCTCCGGGACAGGGACTGGAAACACCATATATTTT
-,-,TRBV2,TRBJ2-3,CASSDLEVQGTDTQYF,TGTGCCAGCAGTGATTTAGAAGTTCAGGGCACAGATACGCAGTATTTT
-,-,TRBV27,TRBJ1-2,CASSFVGLTSSGYTF,TGTGCCAGCAGTTTCGTAGGGCTAACTAGTTCTGGCTACACCTTC
-,-,TRBV6-1,TRBJ2-1,CASSDGGQYNEQFF,TGTGCCAGCAGTGACGGTGGGCAGTACAATGAGCAGTTCTTC
-,TRBD1,TRBV27,TRBJ2-2,CASSFPDRANTGELFF,TGTGCCAGCAGTTTCCCGGACAGGGCGAACACCGGGGAGCTGTTTTTT
-,-,TRBV9,TRBJ2-1,CASTKTGSSSYNEQFF,TGTGCCAGCACCAAGACTGGCTCAAGCTCCTACAATGAGCAGTTCTTC
-,-,TRBV15,TRBJ2-5,CATSRLGHRETQYF,TGTGCCACCAGCCGGCTGGGGCATCGGGAGACCCAGTACTTC
few,TRBD2,TRBV5-5,TRBJ2-2,CASSFRRLAGLTGELFF,TGTGCCAGCAGCTTCCGGAGGCTAGCGGGACTCACCGGGGAGCTGTTTTTT
once,-,TRBV18,TRBJ2-1,CASSPGQVNEQFF,TGTGCCAGCTCACCGGGGCAGGTTAATGAGCAGTTCTTC
once,TRBD2,TRBV4-1,TRBJ2-3,CASSQDRGGGDTQYF,TGCGCCAGCAGCCAAGATCGGGGGGGTGGGGATACGCAGTATTTT
-,-,TRBV28,TRBJ2-7,CASSYSILRGQYF,TGTGCCAGCAGTTATAGTATCCTACGAGGGCAGTACTTC
-,TRBD2,TRBV9,TRBJ2-7,CASSATSGSYEQYF,TGTGCCAGCAGCGCTACTAGCGGGAGCTACGAGCAGTACTTC
-,TRBD2,TRBV5-4,TRBJ2-1,CASSPGTSGSFNEQFF,TGTGCCAGCAGCCCCGGAACTAGCGGGAGTTTCAATGAGCAGTTCTTC
-,-,TRBV27,TRBJ2-7,CASSLSSRGIYYEQYF,TGTGCCAGCAGTTTATCGAGCAGGGGTATATACTACGAGCAGTACTTC
once,-,TRBV29-1,TRBJ1-1,CSVVVTDTEAFF,TGCAGCGTTGTGGTCACGGACACTGAAGCTTTCTTT
-,-,TRBV28,TRBJ2-3,CASSSLSVSIVTDTQYF,TGTGCCAGCAGCTCCCTCAGTGTCTCAATCGTCACAGATACGCAGTATTTT
once,-,TRBV7-9,TRBJ2-1,CASSLPDWQSYNEQFF,TGTGCCAGCAGCTTACCAGACTGGCAGTCCTACAATGAGCAGTTCTTC